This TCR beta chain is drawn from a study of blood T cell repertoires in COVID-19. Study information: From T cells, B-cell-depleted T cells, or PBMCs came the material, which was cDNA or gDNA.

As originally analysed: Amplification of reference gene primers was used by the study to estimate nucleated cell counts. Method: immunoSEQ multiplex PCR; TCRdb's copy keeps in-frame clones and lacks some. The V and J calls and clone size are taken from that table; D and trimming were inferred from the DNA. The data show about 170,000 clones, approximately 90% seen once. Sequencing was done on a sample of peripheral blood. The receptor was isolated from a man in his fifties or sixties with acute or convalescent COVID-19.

The CDR3 nucleotides are TGTGCCAGCCGCCCGGACAGGTACGCTGAAGCTTTCTTT. It encodes CASRPDRYAEAFF. The chain carries TRBV27 and TRBJ1-1, with TRBD1 matching 7 bases. The CDR3 contains 13 residues. CDR1 is MNHEY and CDR2 is SMNVEV in the germline V gene (reference sequence). Trimming removed 8 bases from V and 6 bases from J; junction bases left unmatched: 9.